Here is one T cell receptor beta chain with its context. Antigen unknown. Alongside a J-beta primer mix, a sample-barcoded 5' primer served in a second PCR lasting about 7 to 12 cycles. Each of the samples gave a minimum of 3 million paired-end reads that contained CDR3. MiXCR was run by TCRdb on the 5' RACE reads, yielding one entry per CDR3 protein. This table holds some 640,000 distinct CDR3 sequences, roughly 49% found once. Germline V CDR1 and CDR2: LGHDT, YNNKEL (reference sequence). Trimming removed 1 base from V and 2 bases from J; junction bases left unmatched: 8. This CDR3 is built from 19 residues. The data belong to a study of blood T cells in healthy people across ages. Findings and limits, study-wide: Nothing was known about donor CMV status, and this possibly confounded expanded clonotype changes.

The sequence came from a woman in her sixties or seventies in good health. The sample was blood. The rearrangement links TRBV3-1 to TRBJ2-6; 10 nucleotides match TRBD1. The CDR3 DNA is TGTGCCAGCAGCCAAGGTGCGGGACAGGGGTTGGCTGGGGCCAACGTCCTGACTTTC. It specifies CASSQGAGQGLAGANVLTF.